This T cell receptor (beta chain) was profiled in a study of human T cells and chemical hapten exposure. This clonotype has only a few counts. What it recognizes is unknown. Notes on the study in general: Compared to controls, expanded TCRs made significantly more large clusters of similar CDR3s.

This CDR3 comprises 15 residues. V lost 4 bases to trimming and J lost 6 bases, with 16 bases between them. Germline CDR1 is SGHNT and CDR2 is YYREEE (reference sequence). TCRdb itself ran the RACE reads through MiXCR, one entry per CDR3 protein. The top ten clones hold 2% to 3% of a sample with fewer than 300,000 distinct CDR3 sequences, 7.5% to 10% of them seen once. Time point reported: pre-sensitization, week 0. As to treatment: therapeutic diphenylcyclopropenone sensitization with weekly scalp DPC. The receptor was derived from a woman aged 40 to 49 with alopecia areata. Some clones in this sample may be carry-over from other donors' samples. Source: whole blood, taken in connection with sensitization to the hapten diphenylcyclopropenone (DPC). The chain employs TRBV5-4 and TRBJ1-4; D call uncertain. CDR3 loop: CASSQGRLRDEKLFF. CDR3 bases: TGTGCCAGCAGCCAAGGACGGCTCCGGGATGAAAAACTGTTTTTT. Filled out from reference TRBV5-4 and TRBJ1-4, the complete variable domain reads ETGVTQSPTHLIKTRGQQVTLRCSSQSGHNTVSWYQQALGQGPQFIFQYYREEENGRGNFPPRFSGLQFPNYSSELNVNALELDDSALYLCASSQGRLRDEKLFFGSGTQLSVL.